This T cell receptor (beta chain) was sequenced during a study of blood T cell repertoires in COVID-19. Study overall: The study drew acute and convalescent COVID-19 samples from the United States, Italy and Spain. PBMCs, B-cell-depleted T cells, or T cells provided the cDNA or gDNA that made up the material.

CDR1 and CDR2 (germline): MDHEN, SYDVKM. This CDR3 has 14 residues. Trimming cost V 5 bases and J 4 bases; bases outside gene matches: 8. In the authors' methods: Estimation of nucleated cell counts was performed using reference gene primer amplification. Sequenced by immunoSEQ multiplex PCR; TCRdb stores in-frame clones only, minus some. The V and J calls and clone size were taken over from that table, and D and trimming were inferred from the DNA. The data contain approximately 70,000 clones, just over 85% of them singletons. The rearrangement links TRBV28 to TRBJ2-7; 7 bases are a match to TRBD1. This clonotype was obtained from a human donor in a cohort sampled during active COVID-19. Material for sequencing was peripheral blood. The CDR3 nucleotides read TGTGCCAGCAGTCCCCTGACAGGGATGTACGAGCAGTACTTC. Protein: CASSPLTGMYEQYF.